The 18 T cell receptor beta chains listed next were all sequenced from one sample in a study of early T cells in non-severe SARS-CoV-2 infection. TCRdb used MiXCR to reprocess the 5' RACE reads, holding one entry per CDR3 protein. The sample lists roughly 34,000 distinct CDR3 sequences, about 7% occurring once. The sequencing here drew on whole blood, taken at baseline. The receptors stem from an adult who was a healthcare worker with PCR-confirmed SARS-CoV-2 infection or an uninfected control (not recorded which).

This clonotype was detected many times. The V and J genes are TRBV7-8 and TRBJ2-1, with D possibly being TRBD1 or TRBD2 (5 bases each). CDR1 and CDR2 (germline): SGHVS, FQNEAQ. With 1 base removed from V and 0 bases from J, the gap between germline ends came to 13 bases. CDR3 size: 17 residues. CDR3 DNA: TGTGCCAGCAGCTTAGTTGGTGCAGGGAGCTCCTACAATGAGCAGTTCTTC. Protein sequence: CASSLVGAGSSYNEQFF.

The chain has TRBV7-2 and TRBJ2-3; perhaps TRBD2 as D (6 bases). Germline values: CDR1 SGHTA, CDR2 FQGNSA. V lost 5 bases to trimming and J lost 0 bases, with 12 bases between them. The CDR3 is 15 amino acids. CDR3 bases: TGTGCCAGCAGCCAACCAAGCGGGAGCACAGATACGCAGTATTTT. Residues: CASSQPSGSTDTQYF.

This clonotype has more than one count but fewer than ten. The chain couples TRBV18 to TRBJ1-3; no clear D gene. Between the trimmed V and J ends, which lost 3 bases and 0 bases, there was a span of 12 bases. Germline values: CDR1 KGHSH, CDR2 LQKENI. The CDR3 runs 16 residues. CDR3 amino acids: CASSPFRPNSGNTIYF. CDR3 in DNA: TGTGCCAGCTCACCCTTCCGGCCCAACTCTGGAAACACCATATATTTT.

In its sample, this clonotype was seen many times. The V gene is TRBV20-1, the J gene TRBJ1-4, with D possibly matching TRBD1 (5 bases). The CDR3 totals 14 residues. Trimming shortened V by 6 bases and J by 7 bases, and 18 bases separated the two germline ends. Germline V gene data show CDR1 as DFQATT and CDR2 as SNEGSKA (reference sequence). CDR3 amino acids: CSADDPWGGEKLFF. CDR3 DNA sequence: TGCAGTGCCGACGACCCCTGGGGGGGTGAAAAACTGTTTTTT.

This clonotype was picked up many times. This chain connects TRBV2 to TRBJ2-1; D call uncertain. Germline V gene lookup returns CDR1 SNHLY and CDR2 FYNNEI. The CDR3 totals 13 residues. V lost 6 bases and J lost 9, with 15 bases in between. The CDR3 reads CASRAPSVPEQFF. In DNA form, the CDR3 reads TGTGCCAGCAGGGCCCCCAGTGTTCCTGAGCAGTTCTTC.

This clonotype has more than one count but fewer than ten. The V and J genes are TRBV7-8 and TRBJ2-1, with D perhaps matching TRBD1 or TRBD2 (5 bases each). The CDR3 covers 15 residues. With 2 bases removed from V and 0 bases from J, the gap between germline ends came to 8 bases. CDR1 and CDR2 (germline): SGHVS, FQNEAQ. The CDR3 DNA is TGTGCCAGCAGCTTAAGAGGGGACTCCTACAATGAGCAGTTCTTC. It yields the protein CASSLRGDSYNEQFF.

CDR3 loop: CASSVGDGYTF. DNA for the CDR3: TGTGCCAGCAGTGTCGGGGATGGCTACACCTTC. The J gene is TRBJ1-2, the V gene TRBV25-1; D unclear. CDR3 size: 11 residues. Germline CDR1 MGHDK, CDR2 SYGVNS. The ends were cut back, 4 bases at V and 6 bases at J, with 6 bases in the middle.

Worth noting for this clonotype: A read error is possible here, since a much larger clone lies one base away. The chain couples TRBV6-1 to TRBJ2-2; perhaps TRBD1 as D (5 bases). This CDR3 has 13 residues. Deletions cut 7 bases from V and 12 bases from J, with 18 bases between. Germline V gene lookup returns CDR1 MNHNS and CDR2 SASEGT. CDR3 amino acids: CASNQGPSGKLFF. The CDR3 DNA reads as TGTGCCAGCAATCAAGGTCCGTCAGGGAAGCTGTTTTTT.

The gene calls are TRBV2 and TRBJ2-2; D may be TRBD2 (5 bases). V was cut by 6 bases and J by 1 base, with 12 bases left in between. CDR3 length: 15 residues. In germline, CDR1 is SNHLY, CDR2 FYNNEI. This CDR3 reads CASRLTGMNTGELFF. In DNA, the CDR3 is TGTGCCAGCAGGTTGACGGGGATGAACACCGGGGAGCTGTTTTTT.

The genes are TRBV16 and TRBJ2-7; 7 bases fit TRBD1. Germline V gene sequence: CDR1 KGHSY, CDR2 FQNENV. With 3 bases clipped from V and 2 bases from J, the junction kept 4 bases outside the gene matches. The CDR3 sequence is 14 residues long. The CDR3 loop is CASSHTGVTYEQYF. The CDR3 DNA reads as TGTGCCAGCAGCCACACAGGGGTTACCTACGAGCAGTACTTC.

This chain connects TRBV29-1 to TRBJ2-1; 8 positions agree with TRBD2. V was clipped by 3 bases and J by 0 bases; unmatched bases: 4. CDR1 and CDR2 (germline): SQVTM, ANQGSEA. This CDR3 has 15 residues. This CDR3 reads CSVDTREGSYNEQFF. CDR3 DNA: TGCAGCGTTGACACACGGGAGGGCTCCTACAATGAGCAGTTCTTC.

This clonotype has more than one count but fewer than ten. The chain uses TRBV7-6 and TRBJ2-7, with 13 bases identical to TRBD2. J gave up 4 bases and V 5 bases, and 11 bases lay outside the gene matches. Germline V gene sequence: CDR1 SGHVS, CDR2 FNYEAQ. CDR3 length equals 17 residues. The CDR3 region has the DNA TGTGCCAGCAGCCGAAACGGTGGACTAGCGGGAGCTTACGAGCAGTACTTC. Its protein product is CASSRNGGLAGAYEQYF.

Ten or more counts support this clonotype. The CDR3 DNA follows: TGTGCCAGCAGCTCGACAGGGATCAAGGGGGAGCAGTACTTC. As protein: CASSSTGIKGEQYF. The gene calls are TRBV11-1 and TRBJ2-7; 7 nucleotides agree with TRBD1. The CDR3 is 14 amino acids. Losses at the gene ends were 4 bases for V and 7 bases for J; bases not matched to a gene: 10. CDR1 and CDR2 from the germline V gene are SGHAT and FQDESV (reference sequence).

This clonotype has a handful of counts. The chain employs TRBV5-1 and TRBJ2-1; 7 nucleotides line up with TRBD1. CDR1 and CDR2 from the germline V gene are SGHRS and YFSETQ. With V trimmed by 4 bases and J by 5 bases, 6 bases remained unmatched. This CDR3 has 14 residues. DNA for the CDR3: TGCGCCAGCAGCAACCGGGACAGAAACAATGAGCAGTTCTTC. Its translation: CASSNRDRNNEQFF.

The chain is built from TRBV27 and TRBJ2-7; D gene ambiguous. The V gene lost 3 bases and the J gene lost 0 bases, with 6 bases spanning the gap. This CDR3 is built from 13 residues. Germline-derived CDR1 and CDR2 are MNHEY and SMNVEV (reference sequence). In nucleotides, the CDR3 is TGTGCCAGCAGTTTCTTGAACTCCTACGAGCAGTACTTC. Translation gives CASSFLNSYEQYF.

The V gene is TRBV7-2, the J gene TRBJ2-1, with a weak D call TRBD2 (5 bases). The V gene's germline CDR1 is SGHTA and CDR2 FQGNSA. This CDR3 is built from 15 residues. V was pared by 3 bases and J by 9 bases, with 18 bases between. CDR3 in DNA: TGTGCCAGCAGCTTGACTATATCAATCCACGCTGAGCAGTTCTTC. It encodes CASSLTISIHAEQFF.

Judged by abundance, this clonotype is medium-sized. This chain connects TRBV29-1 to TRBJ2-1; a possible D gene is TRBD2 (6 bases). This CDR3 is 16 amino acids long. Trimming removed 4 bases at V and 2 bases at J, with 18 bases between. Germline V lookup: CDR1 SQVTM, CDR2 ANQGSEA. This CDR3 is CSVGTAGTEPYNEQFF. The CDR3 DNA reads TGCAGCGTTGGGACCGCCGGGACTGAACCCTACAATGAGCAGTTCTTC.

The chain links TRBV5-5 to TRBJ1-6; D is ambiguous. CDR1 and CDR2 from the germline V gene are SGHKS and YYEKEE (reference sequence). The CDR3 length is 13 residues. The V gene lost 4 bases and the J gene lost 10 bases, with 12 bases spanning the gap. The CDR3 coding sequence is TGTGCCAGCAGCCAGATTTGGGAGTCACCCCTCCACTTT. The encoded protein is CASSQIWESPLHF.